The entry that follows covers one TCR beta chain sequence. The sample belongs to a study of T-cell reconstitution after alpha-beta-depleted transplantation in children. The TCRbeta library incorporated unique molecular identifiers. TCRdb fed the PCR reads into MiXCR, producing one record per CDR3 protein. The table lists about 420,000 distinct CDR3 sequences, about a tenth of them singletons. Trimming took off 1 base at V and 4 bases at J, with 19 bases between the two ends. CDR1 DFQATT and CDR2 SNEGSKA come from the germline V gene (reference sequence). The CDR3 covers 16 residues. The starting material was PBMCs from the stem cell graft donor, obtained from the stem cell graft. The chain is built from TRBV20-1 and TRBJ1-1, with D perhaps TRBD1 (6 bases). This TCR came from a human donor who donated a stem cell graft to a child with acute myeloid leukemia. The CDR3 loop reads CSARATGRDRSTEAFF. Here the CDR3 DNA reads TGCAGTGCTAGAGCCACAGGGCGGGACCGGAGCACTGAAGCTTTCTTT.